This section outlines one T cell receptor (beta chain) sequence together with its context. Its antigen is currently unknown. The data belong to a study of human CD8 memory T cell subsets. General study findings and limits: Among the subsets, Chao1 estimates suggested that stem-like memory T cells were more diverse than precursor exhausted T cells. Among T cells, stem-like memory and precursor exhausted subsets showed similarly high diversity, unlike effector memory cells.

It was UMI-labeled 5' RACE by which the TCR beta libraries were made. TCRdb re-analyzed the 5' RACE reads; it lists each CDR3 protein once, without DNA. This table lists about 18,000 distinct CDR3 sequences. Enrichment of total CD8+ T cells was achieved using negative magnetic separation. This TCR was sampled from a human donor in good health. The specimen sequenced was CD8+ T cells from PBMCs.

The CDR3 is CAINTGLSAGELFF. The genes are TRBV10-3 and TRBJ2-2; TCRdb designates TRBD1, a call that cannot be tested without DNA. This CDR3 spans 14 amino acids. Per germline, CDR1 ENHRY and CDR2 SYGVKD.